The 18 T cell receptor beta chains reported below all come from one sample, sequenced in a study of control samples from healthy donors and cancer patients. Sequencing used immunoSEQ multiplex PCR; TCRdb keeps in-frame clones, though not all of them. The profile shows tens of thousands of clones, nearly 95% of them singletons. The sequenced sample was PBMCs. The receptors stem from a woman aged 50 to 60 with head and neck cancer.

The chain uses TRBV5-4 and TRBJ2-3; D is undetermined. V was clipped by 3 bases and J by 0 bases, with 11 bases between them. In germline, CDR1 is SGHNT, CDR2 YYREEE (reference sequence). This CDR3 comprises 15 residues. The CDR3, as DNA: TGTGCCAGCAGCTCGTCACCCTCTAGCACAGATACGCAGTATTTT. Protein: CASSSSPSSTDTQYF.

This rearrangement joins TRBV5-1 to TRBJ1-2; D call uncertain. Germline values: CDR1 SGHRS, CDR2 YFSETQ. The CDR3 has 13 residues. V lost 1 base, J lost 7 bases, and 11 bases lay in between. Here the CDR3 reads CASSLNTDGGYTF. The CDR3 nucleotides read TGCGCCAGCAGCTTGAATACAGATGGTGGCTACACCTTC.

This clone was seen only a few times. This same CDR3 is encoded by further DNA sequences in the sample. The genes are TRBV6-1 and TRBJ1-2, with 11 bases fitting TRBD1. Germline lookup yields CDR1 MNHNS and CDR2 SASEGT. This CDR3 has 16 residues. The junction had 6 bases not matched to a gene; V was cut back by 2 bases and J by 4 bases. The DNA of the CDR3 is TGTGCCAGCAGTGAATCTGTTGGGACAGGGGGCTATGGCTACACCTTC. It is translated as CASSESVGTGGYGYTF.

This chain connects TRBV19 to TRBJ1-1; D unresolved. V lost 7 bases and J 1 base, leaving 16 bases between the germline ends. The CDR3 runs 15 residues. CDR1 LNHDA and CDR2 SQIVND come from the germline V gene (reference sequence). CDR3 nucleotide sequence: TGTGCCAGTAAGAGCAGGATAAGGGAGAACACTGAAGCTTTCTTT. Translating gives CASKSRIRENTEAFF. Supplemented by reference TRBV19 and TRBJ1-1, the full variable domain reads DGGITQSPKYLFRKEGQNVTLSCEQNLNHDAMYWYRQDPGQGLRLIYYSQIVNDFQKGDIAEGYSVSREKKESFPLTVTSAQKNPTAFYLCASKSRIRENTEAFFGQGTRLTVV.

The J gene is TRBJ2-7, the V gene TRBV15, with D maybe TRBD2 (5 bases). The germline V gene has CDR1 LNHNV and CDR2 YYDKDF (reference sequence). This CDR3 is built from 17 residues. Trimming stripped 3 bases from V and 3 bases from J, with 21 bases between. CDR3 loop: CATSRALTRSDGYEQYF. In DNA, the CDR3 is TGTGCCACCAGCAGGGCCCTTACTAGATCTGATGGCTACGAGCAGTACTTC.

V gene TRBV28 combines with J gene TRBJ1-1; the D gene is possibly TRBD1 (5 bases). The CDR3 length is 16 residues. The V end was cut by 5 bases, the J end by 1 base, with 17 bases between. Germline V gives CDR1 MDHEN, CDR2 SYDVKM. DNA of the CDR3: TGTGCCAGCAGTCCGCGGACATACCGCCGGAACACTGAAGCTTTCTTT. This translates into CASSPRTYRRNTEAFF.

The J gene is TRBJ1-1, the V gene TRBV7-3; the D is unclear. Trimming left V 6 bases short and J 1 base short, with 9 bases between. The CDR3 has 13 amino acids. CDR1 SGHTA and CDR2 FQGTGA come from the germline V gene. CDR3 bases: TGTGCCAGCAGACGCCAGCCGAACACTGAAGCTTTCTTT. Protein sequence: CASRRQPNTEAFF.

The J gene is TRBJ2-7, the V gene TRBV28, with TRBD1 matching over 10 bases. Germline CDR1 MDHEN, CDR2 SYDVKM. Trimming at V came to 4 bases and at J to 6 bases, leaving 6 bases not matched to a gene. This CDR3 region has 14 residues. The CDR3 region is CASSSDRGQLEQYF. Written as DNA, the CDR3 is TGTGCCAGCAGTTCCGACAGGGGGCAACTCGAGCAGTACTTC.

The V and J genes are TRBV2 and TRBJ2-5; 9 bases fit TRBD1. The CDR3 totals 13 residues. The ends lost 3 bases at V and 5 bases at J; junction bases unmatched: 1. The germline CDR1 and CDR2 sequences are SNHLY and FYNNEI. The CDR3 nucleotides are TGTGCCAGCAGTGATGGACAGGGGGAGACCCAGTACTTC. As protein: CASSDGQGETQYF.

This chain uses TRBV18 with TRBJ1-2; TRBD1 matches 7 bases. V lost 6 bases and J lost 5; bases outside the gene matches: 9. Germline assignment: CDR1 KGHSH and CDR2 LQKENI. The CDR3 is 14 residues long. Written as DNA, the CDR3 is TGTGCCAGCTCCCTAGACAGGGTTCAATATGGCTACACCTTC. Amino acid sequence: CASSLDRVQYGYTF.

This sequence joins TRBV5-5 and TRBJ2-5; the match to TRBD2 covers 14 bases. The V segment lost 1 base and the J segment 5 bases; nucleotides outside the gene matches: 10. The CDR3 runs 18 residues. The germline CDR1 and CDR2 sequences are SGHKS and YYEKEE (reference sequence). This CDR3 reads CASSLTGLAGVGAETQYF. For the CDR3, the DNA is TGTGCCAGCAGCTTGACGGGACTAGCGGGAGTGGGTGCCGAGACCCAGTACTTC.

The CDR3 bases are TGTGCCAGCCATTTAGCGGGAGGGTACACCGGGGAGCTGTTTTTT. Residues: CASHLAGGYTGELFF. V usage is TRBV2 and J usage is TRBJ2-2, with TRBD2 matching 11 bases. The germline V gene encodes CDR1 SNHLY and CDR2 FYNNEI. The length of the CDR3 is 15 residues. The trim removed 8 bases at V and 3 bases at J, leaving 5 bases unmatched.

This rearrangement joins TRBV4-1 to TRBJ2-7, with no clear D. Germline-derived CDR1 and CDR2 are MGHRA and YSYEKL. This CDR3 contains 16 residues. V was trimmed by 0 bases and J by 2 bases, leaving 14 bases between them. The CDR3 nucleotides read TGCGCCAGCAGCCAAGAAGGGCAGCCGATGACCTACGAGCAGTACTTC. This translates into CASSQEGQPMTYEQYF.

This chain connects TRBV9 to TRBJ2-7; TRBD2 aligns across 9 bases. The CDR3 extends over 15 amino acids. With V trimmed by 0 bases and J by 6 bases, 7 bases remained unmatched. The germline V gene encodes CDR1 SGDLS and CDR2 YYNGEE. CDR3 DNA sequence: TGTGCCAGCAGCGTAGACCCTAGCGGGAAGGTCGAGCAGTACTTC. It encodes CASSVDPSGKVEQYF.

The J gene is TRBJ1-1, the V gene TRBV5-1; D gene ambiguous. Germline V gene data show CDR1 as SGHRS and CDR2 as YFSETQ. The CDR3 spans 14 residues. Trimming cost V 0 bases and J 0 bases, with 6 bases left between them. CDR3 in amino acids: CASSLDGLNTEAFF. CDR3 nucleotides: TGCGCCAGCAGCTTGGACGGATTGAACACTGAAGCTTTCTTT.

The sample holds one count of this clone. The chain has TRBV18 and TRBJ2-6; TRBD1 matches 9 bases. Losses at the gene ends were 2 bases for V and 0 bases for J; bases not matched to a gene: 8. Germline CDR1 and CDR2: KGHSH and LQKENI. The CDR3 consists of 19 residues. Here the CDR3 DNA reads TGTGCCAGCTCACCAAGTGCCCGGGACAGGGTCTCTGGGGCCAACGTCCTGACTTTC. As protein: CASSPSARDRVSGANVLTF.

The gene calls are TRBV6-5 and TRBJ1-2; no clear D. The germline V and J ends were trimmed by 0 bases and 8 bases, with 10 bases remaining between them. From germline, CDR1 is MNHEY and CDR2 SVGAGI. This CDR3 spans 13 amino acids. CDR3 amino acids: CASSYSPDLGYTF. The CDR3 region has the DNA TGTGCCAGCAGTTACTCGCCGGACCTCGGCTACACCTTC.

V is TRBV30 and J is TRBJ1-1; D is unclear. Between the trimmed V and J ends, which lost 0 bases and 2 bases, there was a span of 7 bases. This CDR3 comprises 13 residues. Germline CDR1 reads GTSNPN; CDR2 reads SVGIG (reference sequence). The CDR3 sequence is CAWSVRFNTEAFF. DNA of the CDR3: TGTGCCTGGAGTGTACGATTTAACACTGAAGCTTTCTTT.